The entry below gives a single TCR beta chain sequence along with its context. Antigen unknown. V dropped 4 bases and J dropped 5 bases, with 12 bases sitting between them. CDR3 length equals 12 residues. Germline-derived CDR1 and CDR2 are GTSNPN and SVGIG (reference sequence). This record comes from a study of T cell responses to AZD1222 COVID-19 vaccine. Regarding the study as a whole: Repertoires were collected only later (after the peak T cell response had occurred).

TCRdb's table, derived via immunoSEQ multiplex PCR, lists solely in-frame clones and lacks some. The data show about 72,000 clones, about nine tenths seen once. V gene TRBV30 combines with J gene TRBJ2-7; D might be TRBD1 or TRBD2, each matching 5 bases. This TCR was recovered from an adult in good health. The material sequenced was peripheral blood, taken on day 0 of AZD1222 vaccination. This CDR3 reads CAWISGRDEQYF. DNA of the CDR3: TGTGCCTGGATATCAGGGAGAGACGAGCAGTACTTC.